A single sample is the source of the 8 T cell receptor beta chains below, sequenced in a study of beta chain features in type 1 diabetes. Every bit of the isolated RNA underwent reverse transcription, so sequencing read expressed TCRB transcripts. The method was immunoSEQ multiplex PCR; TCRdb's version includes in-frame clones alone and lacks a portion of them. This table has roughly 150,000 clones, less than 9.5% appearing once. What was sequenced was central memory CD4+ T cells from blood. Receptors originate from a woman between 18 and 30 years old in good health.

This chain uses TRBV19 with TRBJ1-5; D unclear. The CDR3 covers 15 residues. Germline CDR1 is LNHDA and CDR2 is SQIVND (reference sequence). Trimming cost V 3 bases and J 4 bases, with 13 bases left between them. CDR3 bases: TGTGCCAGTAGTATCCGGGTGCAGCCAAATCAGCCCCAGCATTTT. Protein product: CASSIRVQPNQPQHF.

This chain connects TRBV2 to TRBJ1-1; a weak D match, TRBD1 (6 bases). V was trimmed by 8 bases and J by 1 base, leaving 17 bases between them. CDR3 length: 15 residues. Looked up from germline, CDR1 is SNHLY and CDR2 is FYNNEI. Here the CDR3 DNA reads TGTGCCAGCTTGGATGAAGGGGGAAAGAACACTGAAGCTTTCTTT. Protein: CASLDEGGKNTEAFF.

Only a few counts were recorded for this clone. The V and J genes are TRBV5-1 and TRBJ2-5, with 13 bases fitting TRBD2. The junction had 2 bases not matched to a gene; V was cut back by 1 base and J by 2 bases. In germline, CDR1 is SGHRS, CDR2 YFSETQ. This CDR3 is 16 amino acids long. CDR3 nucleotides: TGCGCCAGCAGCTTGACGGGACTAGCGGGACAAGAGACCCAGTACTTC. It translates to CASSLTGLAGQETQYF.

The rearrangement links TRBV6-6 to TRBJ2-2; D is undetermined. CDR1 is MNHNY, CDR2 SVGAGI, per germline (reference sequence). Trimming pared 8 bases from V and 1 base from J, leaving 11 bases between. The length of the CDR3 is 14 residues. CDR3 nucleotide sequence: TGTGCCAGCTTGGCGAACAGGAACACCGGGGAGCTGTTTTTT. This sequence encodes CASLANRNTGELFF.

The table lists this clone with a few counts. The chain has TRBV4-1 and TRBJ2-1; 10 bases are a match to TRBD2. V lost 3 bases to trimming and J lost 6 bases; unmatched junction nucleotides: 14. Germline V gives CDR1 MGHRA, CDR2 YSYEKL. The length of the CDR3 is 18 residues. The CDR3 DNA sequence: TGCGCCAGCAGCCAGATTGATATGGGGCTAGCGGGAGCCAATGAGCAGTTCTTC. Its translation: CASSQIDMGLAGANEQFF.

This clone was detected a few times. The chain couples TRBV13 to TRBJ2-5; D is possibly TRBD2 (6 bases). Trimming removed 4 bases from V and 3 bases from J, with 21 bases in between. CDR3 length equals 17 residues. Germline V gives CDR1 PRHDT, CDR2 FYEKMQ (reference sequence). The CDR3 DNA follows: TGTGCCAGCAGCTCCTCCCTCGGGTCTAGCGTTGAAGAGACCCAGTACTTC. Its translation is CASSSSLGSSVEETQYF.

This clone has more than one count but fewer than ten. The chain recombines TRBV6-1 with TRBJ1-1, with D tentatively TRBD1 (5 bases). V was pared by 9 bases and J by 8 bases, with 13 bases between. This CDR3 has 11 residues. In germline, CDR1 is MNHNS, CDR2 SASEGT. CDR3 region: CASAGTAEAFF. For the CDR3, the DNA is TGTGCCAGTGCGGGGACGGCCGAAGCTTTCTTT.

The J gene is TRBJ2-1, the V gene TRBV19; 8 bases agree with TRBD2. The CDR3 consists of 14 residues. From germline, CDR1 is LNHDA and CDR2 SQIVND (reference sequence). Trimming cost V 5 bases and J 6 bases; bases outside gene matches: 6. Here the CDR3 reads CASSVGTRVNEQFF. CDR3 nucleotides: TGTGCCAGTAGTGTCGGGACTAGGGTCAATGAGCAGTTCTTC.